Listed below are T cell receptor beta chains from one sample, sequenced in a study of technical replicates of blood from a handful of donors. Clones were read by immunoSEQ multiplex PCR, and TCRdb kept only the in-frame ones, dropping some. The data show approximately 85,000 clones, nearly 95% seen once. Sequenced: T cells isolated from PBMCs. These receptors all stem from a human donor in good health. Each CDR3 is given with its conserved first and last residue. D genes are given only for firm matches. The listing skips clone size in some rows; elsewhere it reads once, few, many or a size class.

NA	TRBV5-1	TRBJ2-7	TRBD1	CASSSTQGPYEQYF	TGCGCCAGCAGCTCCACACAGGGGCCATACGAGCAGTACTTC
NA	TRBV30	TRBJ1-3	NA	CAWEISGNTIYF	TGTGCCTGGGAGATCTCTGGAAACACCATATATTTT
NA	TRBV6-1	TRBJ2-7	TRBD2	CASSEAPRTSGTEQYF	TGTGCCAGCAGTGAAGCACCACGGACTAGCGGGACCGAGCAGTACTTC
NA	TRBV9	TRBJ1-1	NA	CASSVAGFSEAFF	TGTGCCAGCAGCGTAGCGGGATTCTCTGAAGCTTTCTTT
NA	TRBV5-1	TRBJ2-7	TRBD2	CASSPTSGAPPEQYF	TGCGCCAGCAGCCCTACTAGCGGGGCCCCTCCCGAGCAGTACTTC
NA	TRBV4-1	TRBJ1-1	NA	CASSHEGESTEAFF	TGCGCCAGCAGCCACGAGGGGGAGAGCACTGAAGCTTTCTTT
NA	TRBV4-1	TRBJ2-2	NA	CASSPAEHTIAGELFF	TGCGCCAGCAGCCCAGCGGAACACACCATCGCCGGGGAGCTGTTTTTT
NA	TRBV5-1	TRBJ2-7	NA	CASRLLGEASYEQYF	TGCGCCAGCAGGCTCCTCGGGGAGGCGTCCTACGAGCAGTACTTC
NA	TRBV10-3	TRBJ2-1	TRBD2	CAISDPGTSGRSSYNEQFF	TGTGCCATCAGTGACCCAGGGACTAGCGGGAGGAGCTCCTACAATGAGCAGTTCTTC
NA	TRBV10-1	TRBJ2-1	TRBD1	CASSRGPINEQFF	TGCGCCAGCAGTAGGGGGCCGATCAATGAGCAGTTCTTC
NA	TRBV10-1	TRBJ2-5	NA	CASSMGSQETQYF	TGCGCCAGCAGTATGGGCAGCCAAGAGACCCAGTACTTC
NA	TRBV2	TRBJ2-3	NA	CASNPGLGADTQYF	TGTGCCAGCAATCCGGGTCTAGGGGCAGATACGCAGTATTTT
once	TRBV28	TRBJ2-5	NA	CASRYLEQQETQYF	TGTGCCAGCAGGTATCTAGAACAACAAGAGACCCAGTACTTC
few	TRBV2	TRBJ1-2	NA	CASSEAPFYGYTF	TGTGCCAGCAGTGAAGCCCCCTTCTATGGCTACACCTTC
NA	TRBV5-1	TRBJ2-5	TRBD2	CASSFRLAGTETQYF	TGCGCCAGCAGCTTTAGGCTAGCGGGGACGGAGACCCAGTACTTC